The source of this TCR beta chain is a study of a mutant IDH1 vaccine in newly diagnosed glioma. In the study overall: At week 35 came visit V12, and visit V13 followed at week 47.

About this clone itself: Its specificity is not known.

Documented time point: week 47, end of study. Mutant IDH1 20-mer peptide, at 300 ug, made up each vaccine dose, with topical imiquimod. Donors had new WHO grade 3 or 4 IDH1-mutant, ATRX-lost astrocytomas. Assay used: immunoSEQ multiplex PCR; TCRdb lists only in-frame clones, some missing. Counted here are fewer than 95,000 clones, roughly 77% occurring once; the ten biggest clones make up approximately 5.4%. CDR3 length equals 13 residues. CDR1 is MNHEY and CDR2 is SVGAGI in the germline V gene. V was pared by 2 bases and J by 7 bases, with 12 bases between. The chain links TRBV6-5 to TRBJ2-7, with D perhaps being TRBD1 or TRBD2 (5 bases each). Sequences were derived from PBMCs, sampled from a glioma patient whose treatment included an IDH1 peptide vaccine. This TCR came from a man aged 35-49 years with glioma. The CDR3 loop is CASSYPPGTEQYF. CDR3 nucleotides: TGTGCCAGCAGTTACCCCCCCGGGACGGAGCAGTACTTC.